This T cell receptor (beta chain) was sequenced in a study of blood T cell repertoires in COVID-19. Overall study: There were acute and convalescent COVID-19 samples, and they came from the United States, Italy and Spain.

From germline, CDR1 is SNHLY and CDR2 FYNNEI. The germline V and J ends were trimmed by 7 bases and 8 bases, with 14 bases remaining between them. The length of the CDR3 is 12 residues. TCRdb's copy holds only in-frame clones and misses some; the assay was immunoSEQ multiplex PCR. This table holds 72,000 or so clones, approximately 89% found once. V is TRBV2 and J is TRBJ1-2; D is unclear. Sequenced sample: peripheral blood. The source is an older woman with acute or convalescent COVID-19. The DNA of the CDR3 is TGTGCCAGCACCCAGGAGGGCTACGGCTACACCTTC. This encodes CASTQEGYGYTF.